One sample yielded the 19 T cell receptor beta chains listed below, sequenced in a study of beta chain features in type 1 diabetes. Sequencing targeted expressed TCRB transcripts, as all isolated RNA had been reverse transcribed. Sequencing was performed with immunoSEQ multiplex PCR; in TCRdb, only in-frame clones are kept and a portion is missing. The sample consists of 350,000 or so clones, roughly a fifth of them appearing once. The sequencing sample was made of naive CD4+ T cells from blood. These receptors originate from a woman between 18 and 29 years old in good health.

A few counts support this clone. The V and J genes are TRBV7-9 and TRBJ1-4; no firm D call. V dropped 3 bases and J dropped 4 bases, with 12 bases sitting between them. This CDR3 spans 15 amino acids. Germline V CDR1 and CDR2: SEHNR, FQNEAQ (reference sequence). The CDR3 bases are TGTGCCAGCAGCTTGACCCTTAGCAATAATGAAAAACTGTTTTTT. It translates to CASSLTLSNNEKLFF.

This clone was counted between two and nine times. The chain has TRBV5-1 and TRBJ2-7; a possible D gene is TRBD1 (5 bases). CDR3 length: 15 amino acids. Germline CDR1 and CDR2: SGHRS and YFSETQ. V lost 0 bases, J lost 5 bases, and 15 bases lay in between. CDR3 coding DNA: TGCGCCAGCAGCTTGGCTCCTGGGTGGGGCCACGAGCAGTACTTC. Protein product: CASSLAPGWGHEQYF.

The rearrangement links TRBV5-1 to TRBJ2-7; 8 nucleotides align to TRBD2. The CDR3 covers 14 residues. J was trimmed by 2 bases and V by 4 bases; bases with no gene match: 5. CDR1 SGHRS and CDR2 YFSETQ come from the germline V gene. CDR3 loop: CASSEGLEPYEQYF. For the CDR3, the DNA is TGCGCCAGCAGCGAGGGACTAGAACCCTACGAGCAGTACTTC. The full variable domain, with the rest looked up from reference TRBV5-1 and TRBJ2-7, is KAGVTQTPRYLIKTRGQQVTLSCSPISGHRSVSWYQQTPGQGLQFLFEYFSETQRNKGNFPGRFSGRQFSNSRSEMNVSTLELGDSALYLCASSEGLEPYEQYFGPGTRLTVT.

This rearrangement joins TRBV30 to TRBJ1-2; D remains unclear. The CDR3 loop spans 12 amino acids. CDR1 is GTSNPN, CDR2 SVGIG, per germline (reference sequence). The V and J ends lost 5 bases and 8 bases respectively, with 15 bases between them. CDR3 bases: TGTGCCTGGGCCTCAGGTCCGGGGGGCTACACCTTC. This codes for CAWASGPGGYTF. The variable domain in full, completed from reference TRBV30 and TRBJ1-2, reads SQTIHQWPATLVQPVGSPLSLECTVEGTSNPNLYWYRQAAGRGLQLLFYSVGIGQISSEVPQNLSASRPQDRQFILSSKKLLLSDSGFYLCAWASGPGGYTFGSGTRLTVV.

V usage is TRBV5-1 and J usage is TRBJ1-1; D is ambiguous. The V gene's germline CDR1 is SGHRS and CDR2 YFSETQ. The CDR3 runs 13 residues. V was shortened by 4 bases and J by 2 bases, with 9 bases between the two germline ends. The CDR3 here is CASSPTTNTEAFF. In nucleotides, the CDR3 is TGCGCCAGCAGCCCGACAACAAACACTGAAGCTTTCTTT.

The genes are TRBV9 and TRBJ1-1; perhaps TRBD1 as D (6 bases). Germline V gene lookup returns CDR1 SGDLS and CDR2 YYNGEE. V gave up 3 bases and J gave up 1 base, with 10 bases separating them. The CDR3 runs 14 residues. For the CDR3, the DNA is TGTGCCAGCAGCGCCTCGGGACAGAACACTGAAGCTTTCTTT. Its protein is CASSASGQNTEAFF.

Turning to this clone: Other DNA sequences within the sample encode an identical CDR3. The rearrangement links TRBV5-1 to TRBJ2-5, with D perhaps TRBD2 (5 bases). CDR1 is SGHRS, CDR2 YFSETQ, per germline. The ends were cut back, 0 bases at V and 5 bases at J, with 8 bases in the middle. The CDR3 sequence is 13 residues long. CDR3: CASSLVGGETQYF. In DNA, the CDR3 is TGCGCCAGCAGCTTGGTTGGCGGGGAGACCCAGTACTTC.

For this clone: Other DNA sequences in the same sample also yield this CDR3. The chain combines TRBV5-1 with TRBJ2-7, with D possibly matching TRBD2 (6 bases). The CDR3 totals 12 residues. CDR1 and CDR2 (germline): SGHRS, YFSETQ. The ends were cut back, 0 bases at V and 7 bases at J, with 8 bases in the middle. Here the CDR3 reads CASSLDGGEQYF. DNA of the CDR3: TGCGCCAGCAGCTTGGATGGGGGGGAGCAGTACTTC.

This clone turned up a few times. V and J are TRBV2 and TRBJ2-7; D perhaps matches TRBD2 (6 bases). Per the germline V gene, CDR1 is SNHLY and CDR2 is FYNNEI. This CDR3 is 13 amino acids long. Deletions cut 4 bases from V and 4 bases from J, with 11 bases between. This chain's CDR3 is CASSGDSGYEQYF. The CDR3 DNA reads as TGTGCCAGCAGTGGGGACTCCGGATACGAGCAGTACTTC.

This clone was found a few times. The chain recombines TRBV9 with TRBJ2-1; 11 nucleotides align to TRBD2. The CDR3 contains 15 residues. With 6 bases clipped from V and 7 bases from J, the junction kept 9 bases outside the gene matches. CDR1 is SGDLS, CDR2 YYNGEE, per germline. CDR3 protein: CASTISGGVGNEQFF. In DNA form, the CDR3 reads TGTGCCAGCACTATTAGCGGGGGGGTAGGTAATGAGCAGTTCTTC. The full variable domain, completed using reference TRBV9 and TRBJ2-1, is DSGVTQTPKHLITATGQRVTLRCSPRSGDLSVYWYQQSLDQGLQFLIQYYNGEERAKGNILERFSAQQFPDLHSELNLSSLELGDSALYFCASTISGGVGNEQFFGPGTRLTVL.

A few counts support this clone. V is TRBV5-1 and J is TRBJ2-5; D may be TRBD2 (7 bases). Trimming pared 0 bases from V and 2 bases from J, leaving 20 bases between. Germline V gene data show CDR1 as SGHRS and CDR2 as YFSETQ. The CDR3 length is 18 residues. CDR3 in DNA: TGCGCCAGCAGCTTGGGATACGGGGGGCTGGGGATTCAAGAGACCCAGTACTTC. Its protein is CASSLGYGGLGIQETQYF.

This clone has just a few counts. V gene TRBV30 combines with J gene TRBJ2-2, with TRBD1 as a possible D gene (5 bases). Deletions cut 3 bases from V and 1 base from J, with 9 bases between. The CDR3 length is 14 residues. The germline gives CDR1 GTSNPN, CDR2 SVGIG (reference sequence). The CDR3: CAWRVTVNTGELFF. CDR3 coding DNA: TGTGCCTGGAGGGTGACAGTGAACACCGGGGAGCTGTTTTTT.

This chain connects TRBV30 to TRBJ1-2, with TRBD1 matching 9 bases. The CDR3 extends over 13 amino acids. V lost 1 base to trimming and J lost 7 bases; unmatched junction nucleotides: 4. Germline CDR1 and CDR2: GTSNPN and SVGIG (reference sequence). In DNA form, the CDR3 reads TGTGCCTGGAGTGGGACGGGACAGGGTGGCTACACCTTC. Translated, it gives CAWSGTGQGGYTF.

The table lists this clone with a few counts. The chain joins TRBV5-4 to TRBJ1-1; 7 nucleotides match TRBD1. CDR1 SGHNT and CDR2 YYREEE come from the germline V gene (reference sequence). CDR3 length equals 15 residues. J lost 0 bases, V lost 4 bases, and 6 bases had no gene match. The CDR3 sequence is CASSGDRVLNTEAFF. DNA for the CDR3: TGTGCCAGCAGCGGCGACAGGGTCCTGAACACTGAAGCTTTCTTT.

CDR3: CASSPLGSGGTGELFF. The CDR3 nucleotides are TGTGCCAGCAGCCCCCTCGGGTCCGGAGGCACCGGGGAGCTGTTTTTT. V gene TRBV14 combines with J gene TRBJ2-2; weak D call: TRBD2 (5 bases). The CDR3 spans 16 residues. Germline CDR1 SGHDN, CDR2 FVKESK. V was pared by 4 bases and J by 4 bases, with 16 bases between.

This clone appeared a few times. The chain recombines TRBV6-6 with TRBJ2-7, with 10 bases fitting TRBD1. Germline V gives CDR1 MNHNY, CDR2 SVGAGI (reference sequence). This CDR3 contains 14 residues. The V segment lost 6 bases and the J segment 4 bases; nucleotides outside the gene matches: 6. CDR3 amino acids: CASRIGTGVYEQYF. As DNA, the CDR3 is TGTGCCAGCAGGATCGGGACAGGGGTATACGAGCAGTACTTC.

This chain links TRBV7-2 with TRBJ1-2, with TRBD1 matching 8 bases. The junction had 6 bases not matched to a gene; V was cut back by 7 bases and J by 8 bases. CDR3 length: 12 residues. Looked up from germline, CDR1 is SGHTA and CDR2 is FQGNSA. CDR3 in amino acids: CASNPDRGGYTF. In DNA form, the CDR3 reads TGTGCCAGCAACCCCGACAGGGGAGGCTACACCTTC.

CDR3 DNA sequence: TGTGCCAGCAGTTACTCGCTCGGGGACTACGAGCAGTACTTC. Residues: CASSYSLGDYEQYF. The V call is TRBV6-5, the J call TRBJ2-7; tentative D call: TRBD2 (5 bases). Germline CDR1 reads MNHEY; CDR2 reads SVGAGI. The CDR3 has 14 residues. The ends were cut back, 0 bases at V and 3 bases at J, with 9 bases in the middle.

This clone has a handful of counts. This sequence joins TRBV10-3 and TRBJ2-2; 9 bases map to TRBD1. J was trimmed by 5 bases and V by 8 bases; bases with no gene match: 6. CDR1 is ENHRY and CDR2 is SYGVKD in the germline V gene. The CDR3 is made up of 14 amino acids. This CDR3 reads CAISQGAETGELFF. In DNA, the CDR3 is TGTGCCATCTCACAGGGGGCGGAGACCGGGGAGCTGTTTTTT.